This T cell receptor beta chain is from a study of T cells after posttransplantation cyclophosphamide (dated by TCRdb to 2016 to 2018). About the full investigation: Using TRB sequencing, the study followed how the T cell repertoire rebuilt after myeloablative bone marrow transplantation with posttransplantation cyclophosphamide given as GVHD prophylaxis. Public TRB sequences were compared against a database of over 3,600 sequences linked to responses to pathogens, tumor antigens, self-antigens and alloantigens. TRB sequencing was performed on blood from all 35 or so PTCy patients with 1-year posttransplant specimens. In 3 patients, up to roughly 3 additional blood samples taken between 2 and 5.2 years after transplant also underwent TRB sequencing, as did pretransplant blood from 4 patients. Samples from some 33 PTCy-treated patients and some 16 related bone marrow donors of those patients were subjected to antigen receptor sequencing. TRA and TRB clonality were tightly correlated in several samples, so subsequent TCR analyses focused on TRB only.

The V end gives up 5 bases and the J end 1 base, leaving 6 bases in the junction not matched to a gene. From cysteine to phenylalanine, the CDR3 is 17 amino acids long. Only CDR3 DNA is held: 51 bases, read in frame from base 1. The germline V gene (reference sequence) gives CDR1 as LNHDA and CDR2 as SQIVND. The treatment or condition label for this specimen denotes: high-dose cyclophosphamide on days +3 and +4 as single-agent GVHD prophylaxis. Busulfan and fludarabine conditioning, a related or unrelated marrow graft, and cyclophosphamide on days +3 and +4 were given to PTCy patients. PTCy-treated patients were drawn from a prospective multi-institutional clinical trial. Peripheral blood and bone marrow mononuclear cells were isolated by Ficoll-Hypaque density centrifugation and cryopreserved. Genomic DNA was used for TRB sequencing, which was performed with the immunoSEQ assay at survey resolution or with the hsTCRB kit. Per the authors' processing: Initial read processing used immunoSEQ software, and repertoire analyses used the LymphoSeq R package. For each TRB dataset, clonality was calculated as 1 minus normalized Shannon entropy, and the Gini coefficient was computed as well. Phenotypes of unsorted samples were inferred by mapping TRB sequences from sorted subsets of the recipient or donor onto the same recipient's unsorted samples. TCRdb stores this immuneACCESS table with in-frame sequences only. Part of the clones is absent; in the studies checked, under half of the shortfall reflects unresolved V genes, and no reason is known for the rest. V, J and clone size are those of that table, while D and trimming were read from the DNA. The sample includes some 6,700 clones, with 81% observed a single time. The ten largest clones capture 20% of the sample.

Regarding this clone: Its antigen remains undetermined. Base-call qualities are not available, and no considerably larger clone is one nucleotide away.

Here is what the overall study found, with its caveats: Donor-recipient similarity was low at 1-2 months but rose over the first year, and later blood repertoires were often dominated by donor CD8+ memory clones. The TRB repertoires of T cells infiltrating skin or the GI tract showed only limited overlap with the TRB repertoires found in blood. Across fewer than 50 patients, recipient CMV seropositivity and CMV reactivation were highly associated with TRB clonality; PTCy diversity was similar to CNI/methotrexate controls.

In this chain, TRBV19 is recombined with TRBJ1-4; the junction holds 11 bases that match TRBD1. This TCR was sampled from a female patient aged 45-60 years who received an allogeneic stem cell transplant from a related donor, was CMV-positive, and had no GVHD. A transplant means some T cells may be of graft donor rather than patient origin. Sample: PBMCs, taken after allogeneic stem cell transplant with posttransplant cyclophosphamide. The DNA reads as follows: TGTGCCAGTAGTTCAGGACAGGGGGCGGAAACTAATGAAAAACTGTTTTTT. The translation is CASSSGQGAETNEKLFF.